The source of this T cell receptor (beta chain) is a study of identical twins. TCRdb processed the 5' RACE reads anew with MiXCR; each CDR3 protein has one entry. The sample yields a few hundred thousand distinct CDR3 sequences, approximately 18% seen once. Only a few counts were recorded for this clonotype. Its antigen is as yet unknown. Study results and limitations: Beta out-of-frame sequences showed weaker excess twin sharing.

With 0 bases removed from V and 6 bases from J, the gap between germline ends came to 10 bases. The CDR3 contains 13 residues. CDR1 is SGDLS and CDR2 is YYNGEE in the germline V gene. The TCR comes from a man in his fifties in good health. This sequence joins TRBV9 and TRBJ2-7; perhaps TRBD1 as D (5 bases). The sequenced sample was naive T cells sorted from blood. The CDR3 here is CASSVAGIGEQYF. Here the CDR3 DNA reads TGTGCCAGCAGCGTAGCAGGGATCGGCGAGCAGTACTTC.